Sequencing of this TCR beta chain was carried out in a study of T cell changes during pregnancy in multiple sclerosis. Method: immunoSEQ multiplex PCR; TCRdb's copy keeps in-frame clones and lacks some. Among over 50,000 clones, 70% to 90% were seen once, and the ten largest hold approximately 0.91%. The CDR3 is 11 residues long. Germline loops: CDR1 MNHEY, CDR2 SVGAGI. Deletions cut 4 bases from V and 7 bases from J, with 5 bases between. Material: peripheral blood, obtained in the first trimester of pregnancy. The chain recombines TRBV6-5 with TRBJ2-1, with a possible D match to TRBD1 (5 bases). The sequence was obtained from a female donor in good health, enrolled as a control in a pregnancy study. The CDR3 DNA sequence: TGTGCCAGCAGTTCAGGGAATGAGCAGTTCTTC. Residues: CASSSGNEQFF.